This T cell receptor (beta chain) came from a study of patients and donors after allogeneic stem cell transplantation. TCRdb reprocessed the RT-PCR reads with MiXCR, giving one entry per CDR3 protein. Of approximately 200,000 distinct CDR3 sequences in the sample, around two fifths were seen once. The clonotype originates from a human donor who was either an allogeneic HSCT recipient or a stem cell or donor lymphocyte infusion donor (not recorded which). It is not recorded whose cells these are; they may come from a transplant donor. The sequencing sample was made of blood, either unsorted or a sorted T cell fraction (not recorded which).

CDR3 protein: CASSQDHGSWTDTQYF. CDR3 DNA: TGCGCCAGCAGCCAAGACCACGGGAGTTGGACAGATACGCAGTATTTT. The chain recombines TRBV4-3 with TRBJ2-3, with D maybe TRBD2 (6 bases). Trimming pared 0 bases from V and 3 bases from J, leaving 13 bases between. The CDR3 consists of 16 residues. Germline CDR1 LGHNA, CDR2 YSLEER.